Presented here are 6 T cell receptor beta chains from one specimen sequenced in a study of blood T cell repertoires in COVID-19. Sequenced by immunoSEQ multiplex PCR; TCRdb stores in-frame clones only, minus some. The top ten clones hold almost 6% of a sample with 150,000 or so clones, roughly 89% of them seen once. Specimen: PBMCs or T cells enriched from blood (not recorded which). These TCRs come from a woman in her fifties or sixties who had been exposed to COVID-19.

The V and J genes are TRBV6-2 or TRBV6-3 and TRBJ2-7; the match to TRBD2 covers 8 bases. Trimming took 4 bases from V and 2 from J; bases not matched to a gene: 19. The germline CDR1 and CDR2 sequences are MNHEY and SVGEGT. This CDR3 comprises 19 residues. In DNA, the CDR3 is TGTGCCAGCAGTTCCTTCGGCATGGGCGGGAGGCCAAAAACCTACGAGCAGTACTTC. This translates into CASSSFGMGGRPKTYEQYF.

This chain uses TRBV4-2 with TRBJ2-2; TRBD1 matches 7 bases. V was clipped by 0 bases and J by 1 base; unmatched bases: 8. Germline CDR1 LGHNA, CDR2 YNFKEQ. The CDR3 spans 18 residues. CDR3 bases: TGTGCCAGCAGCCAAGAAAAGTCGGGACAGCGGAACACCGGGGAGCTGTTTTTT. Its protein is CASSQEKSGQRNTGELFF.

This chain joins TRBV15 and TRBJ2-2; possibly TRBD1 for D (6 bases). The CDR3 covers 14 residues. Trimming removed 0 bases at V and 6 bases at J, with 8 bases between. In germline, CDR1 is LNHNV, CDR2 YYDKDF (reference sequence). The CDR3 here is CATSRDKGAGELFF. The DNA for the CDR3 is TGTGCCACCAGCAGAGATAAGGGGGCCGGGGAGCTGTTTTTT.

The V and J genes are TRBV7-2 and TRBJ1-3; D is ambiguous. Germline CDR1 is SGHTA and CDR2 is FQGNSA. The V end was cut by 0 bases, the J end by 0 bases, with 12 bases between. This CDR3 comprises 17 residues. CDR3 DNA: TGTGCCAGCAGCTTAGCCGGACGGACTAGCTCTGGAAACACCATATATTTT. It translates to CASSLAGRTSSGNTIYF. Complete variable domain (other parts from reference TRBV7-2 and TRBJ1-3): GAGVSQSPSNKVTEKGKDVELRCDPISGHTALYWYRQSLGQGLEFLIYFQGNSAPDKSGLPSDRFSAERTGGSVSTLTIQRTQQEDSAVYLCASSLAGRTSSGNTIYFGEGSWLTVV.

The chain joins TRBV6-5 to TRBJ1-1; TRBD1 might be the D (5 bases). The V end lost 2 bases, the J end lost 5 bases, and 12 bases lay between the germline ends. Germline values: CDR1 MNHEY, CDR2 SVGAGI. The CDR3 is made up of 14 amino acids. DNA for the CDR3: TGTGCCAGCAGTTACAGGGGTGGCAGAACTGAAGCTTTCTTT. This translates into CASSYRGGRTEAFF.

This chain joins TRBV2 and TRBJ2-1; D unresolved. The CDR3 sequence is 11 residues long. V shed 3 bases and J shed 12 bases, with 9 bases lying between them. Germline V CDR1 and CDR2: SNHLY, FYNNEI. The CDR3 reads CASSESVGQFF. The CDR3 bases are TGTGCCAGCAGTGAGAGTGTTGGGCAGTTCTTC.